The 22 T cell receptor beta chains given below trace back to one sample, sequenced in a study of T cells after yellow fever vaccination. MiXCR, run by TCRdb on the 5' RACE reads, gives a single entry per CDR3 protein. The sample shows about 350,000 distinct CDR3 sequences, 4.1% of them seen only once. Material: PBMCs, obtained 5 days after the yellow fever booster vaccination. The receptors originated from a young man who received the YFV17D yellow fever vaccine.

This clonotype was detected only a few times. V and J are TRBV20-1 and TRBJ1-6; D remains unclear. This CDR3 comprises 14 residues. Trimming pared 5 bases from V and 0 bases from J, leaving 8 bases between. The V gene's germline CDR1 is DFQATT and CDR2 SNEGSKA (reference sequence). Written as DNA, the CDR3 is TGCAGTGCTCAACAGAGCTCCTATAATTCACCCCTCCACTTT. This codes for CSAQQSSYNSPLHF.

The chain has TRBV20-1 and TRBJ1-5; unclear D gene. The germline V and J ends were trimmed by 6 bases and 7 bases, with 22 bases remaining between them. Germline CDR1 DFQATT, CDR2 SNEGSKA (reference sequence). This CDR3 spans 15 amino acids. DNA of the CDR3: TGCAGTGCCATCCCGGGGAGGGAAGTGAGCCAGCCCCAGCATTTT. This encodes CSAIPGREVSQPQHF.

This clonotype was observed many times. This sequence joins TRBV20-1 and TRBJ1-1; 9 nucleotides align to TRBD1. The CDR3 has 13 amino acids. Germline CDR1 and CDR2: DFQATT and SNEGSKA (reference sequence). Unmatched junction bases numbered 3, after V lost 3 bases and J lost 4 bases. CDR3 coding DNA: TGCAGTGCTAGCGGGACAGGGCCCACTGAAGCTTTCTTT. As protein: CSASGTGPTEAFF.

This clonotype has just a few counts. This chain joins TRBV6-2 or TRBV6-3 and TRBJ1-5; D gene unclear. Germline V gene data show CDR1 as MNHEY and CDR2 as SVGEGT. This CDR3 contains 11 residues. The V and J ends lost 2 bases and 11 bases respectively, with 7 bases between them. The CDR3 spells CASSYSGAQHF. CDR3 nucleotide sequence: TGTGCCAGCAGTTACAGCGGTGCCCAGCATTTT.

CDR3 bases: TGCGCCAGCAGCCAACTAGCCCGGGGGGTAGATACGCAGTATTTT. Translation gives CASSQLARGVDTQYF. The J gene is TRBJ2-3, the V gene TRBV4-3; 7 nucleotides line up with TRBD2. The junction had 7 bases not matched to a gene; V was cut back by 2 bases and J by 5 bases. This CDR3 region has 15 residues. The V gene's germline CDR1 is LGHNA and CDR2 YSLEER.

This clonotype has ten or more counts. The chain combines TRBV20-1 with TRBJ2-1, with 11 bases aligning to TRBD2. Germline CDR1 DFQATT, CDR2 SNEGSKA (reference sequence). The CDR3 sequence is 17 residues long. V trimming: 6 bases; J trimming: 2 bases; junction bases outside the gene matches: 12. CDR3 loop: CSAVSLTSGGPYNEQFF. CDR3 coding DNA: TGCAGTGCCGTATCTCTAACTAGCGGGGGTCCCTACAATGAGCAGTTCTTC.

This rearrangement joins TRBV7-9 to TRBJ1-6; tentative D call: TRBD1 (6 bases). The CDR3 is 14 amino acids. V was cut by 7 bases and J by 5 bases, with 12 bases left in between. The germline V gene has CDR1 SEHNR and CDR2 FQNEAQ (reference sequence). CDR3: CASKGGSDNSPLHF. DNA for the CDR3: TGTGCCAGCAAAGGGGGATCGGATAATTCACCCCTCCACTTT.

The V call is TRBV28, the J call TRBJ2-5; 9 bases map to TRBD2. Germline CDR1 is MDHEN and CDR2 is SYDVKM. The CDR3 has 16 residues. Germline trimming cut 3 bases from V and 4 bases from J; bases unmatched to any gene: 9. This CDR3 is CASSFPARGGVETQYF. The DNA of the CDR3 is TGTGCCAGCAGTTTTCCGGCGCGGGGGGGCGTAGAGACCCAGTACTTC. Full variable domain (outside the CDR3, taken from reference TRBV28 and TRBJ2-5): DVKVTQSSRYLVKRTGEKVFLECVQDMDHENMFWYRQDPGLGLRLIYFSYDVKMKEKGDIPEGYSVSREKKERFSLILESASTNQTSMYLCASSFPARGGVETQYFGPGTRLLVL.

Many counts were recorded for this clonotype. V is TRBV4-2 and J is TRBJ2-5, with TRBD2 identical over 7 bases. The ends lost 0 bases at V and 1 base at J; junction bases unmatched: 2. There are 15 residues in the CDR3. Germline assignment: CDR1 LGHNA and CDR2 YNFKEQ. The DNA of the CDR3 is TGTGCCAGCAGCCAAGATCCGGGGGGCCAAGAGACCCAGTACTTC. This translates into CASSQDPGGQETQYF.

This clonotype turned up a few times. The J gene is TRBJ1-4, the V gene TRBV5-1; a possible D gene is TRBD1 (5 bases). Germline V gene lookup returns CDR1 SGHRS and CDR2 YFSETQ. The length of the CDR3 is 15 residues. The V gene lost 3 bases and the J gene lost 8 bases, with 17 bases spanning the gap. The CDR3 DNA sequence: TGCGCCAGCAGCTGGGCGGGGGTAGTAGAGGAAAAACTGTTTTTT. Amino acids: CASSWAGVVEEKLFF.

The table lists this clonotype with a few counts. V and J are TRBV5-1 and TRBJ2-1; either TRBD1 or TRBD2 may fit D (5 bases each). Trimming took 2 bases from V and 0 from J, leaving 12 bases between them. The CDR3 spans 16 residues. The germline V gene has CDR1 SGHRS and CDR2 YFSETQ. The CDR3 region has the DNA TGCGCCAGCAGCTTAGAGGGGTTGTACTCCTACAATGAGCAGTTCTTC. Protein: CASSLEGLYSYNEQFF.

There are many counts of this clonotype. The CDR3 here is CASSLSGRHQPQHF. As DNA, the CDR3 is TGTGCCAGCAGCTTATCAGGCAGGCATCAGCCCCAGCATTTT. This chain links TRBV13 with TRBJ1-5; D is ambiguous. With 2 bases removed from V and 5 bases from J, the gap between germline ends came to 10 bases. CDR3 size: 14 residues. Germline CDR1 PRHDT, CDR2 FYEKMQ (reference sequence).

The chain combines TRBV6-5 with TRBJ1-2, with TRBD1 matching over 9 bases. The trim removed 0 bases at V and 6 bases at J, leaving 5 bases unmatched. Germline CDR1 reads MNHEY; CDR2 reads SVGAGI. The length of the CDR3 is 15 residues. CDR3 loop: CASSYSGTGLHGYTF. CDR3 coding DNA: TGTGCCAGCAGTTACTCCGGGACAGGGTTACATGGCTACACCTTC.

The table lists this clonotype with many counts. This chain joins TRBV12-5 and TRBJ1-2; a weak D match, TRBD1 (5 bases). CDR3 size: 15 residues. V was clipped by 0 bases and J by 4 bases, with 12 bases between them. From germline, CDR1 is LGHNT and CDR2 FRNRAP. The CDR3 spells CASGLVHRGTYGYTF. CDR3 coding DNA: TGTGCTAGTGGTTTGGTACATCGGGGGACCTATGGCTACACCTTC.

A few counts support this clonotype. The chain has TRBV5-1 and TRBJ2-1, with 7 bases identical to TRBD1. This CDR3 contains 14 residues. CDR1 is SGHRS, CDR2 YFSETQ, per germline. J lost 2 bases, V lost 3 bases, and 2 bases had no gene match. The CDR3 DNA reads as TGCGCCAGCAGCTGGACAGGCACCTACAATGAGCAGTTCTTC. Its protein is CASSWTGTYNEQFF.

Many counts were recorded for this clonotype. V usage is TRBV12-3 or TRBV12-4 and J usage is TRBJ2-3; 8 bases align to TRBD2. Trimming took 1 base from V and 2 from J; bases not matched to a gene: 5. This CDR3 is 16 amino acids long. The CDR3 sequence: CASSLGGGGNTDTQYF. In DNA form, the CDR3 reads TGTGCCAGCAGTTTAGGTGGCGGGGGGAACACAGATACGCAGTATTTT.

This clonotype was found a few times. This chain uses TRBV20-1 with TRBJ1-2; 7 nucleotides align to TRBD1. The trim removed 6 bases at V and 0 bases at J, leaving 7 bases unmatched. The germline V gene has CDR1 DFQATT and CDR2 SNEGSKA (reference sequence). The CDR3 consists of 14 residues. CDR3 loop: CSATRQGANYGYTF. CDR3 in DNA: TGCAGTGCCACCCGACAGGGAGCTAACTATGGCTACACCTTC.

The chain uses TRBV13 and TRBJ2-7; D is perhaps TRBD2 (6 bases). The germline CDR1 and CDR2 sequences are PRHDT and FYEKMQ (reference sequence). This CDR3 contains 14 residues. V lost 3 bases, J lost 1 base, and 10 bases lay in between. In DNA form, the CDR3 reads TGTGCCAGCAGCTTGCGGGGCCTTTCCTACGAGCAGTACTTC. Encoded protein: CASSLRGLSYEQYF.

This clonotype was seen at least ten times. This CDR3 reads CASGRSEQYF. The CDR3 DNA reads TGTGCCAGCGGGCGAAGCGAGCAGTACTTC. The chain recombines TRBV7-9 with TRBJ2-7; no firm D call. Germline CDR1 and CDR2: SEHNR and FQNEAQ (reference sequence). The CDR3 is 10 amino acids. Between the trimmed V and J ends, which lost 8 bases and 6 bases, there was a span of 8 bases.

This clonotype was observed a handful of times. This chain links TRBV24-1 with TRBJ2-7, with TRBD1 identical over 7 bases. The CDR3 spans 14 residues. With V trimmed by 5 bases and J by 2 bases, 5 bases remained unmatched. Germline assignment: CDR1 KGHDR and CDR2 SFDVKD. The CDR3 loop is CATSAMGQTYEQYF. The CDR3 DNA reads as TGTGCCACCAGTGCCATGGGACAGACCTACGAGCAGTACTTC.

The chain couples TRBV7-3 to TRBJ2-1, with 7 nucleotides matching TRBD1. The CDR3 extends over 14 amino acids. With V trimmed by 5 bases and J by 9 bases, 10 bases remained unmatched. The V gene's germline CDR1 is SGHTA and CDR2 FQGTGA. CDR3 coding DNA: TGTGCCAGCAGCATTGGGCTAGCAGGGGGTGAGCAGTTCTTC. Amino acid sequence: CASSIGLAGGEQFF.

The CDR3 region has the DNA TGTGCCAGCAGTAAAGGGACAGGGGGCATTGACGGGCAGTACTTC. Protein sequence: CASSKGTGGIDGQYF. The V call is TRBV6-2 or TRBV6-3, the J call TRBJ2-7, with 12 bases matching TRBD1. Germline loops: CDR1 MNHEY, CDR2 SVGEGT. The CDR3 consists of 15 residues. J lost 9 bases, V lost 5 bases, and 11 bases had no gene match.